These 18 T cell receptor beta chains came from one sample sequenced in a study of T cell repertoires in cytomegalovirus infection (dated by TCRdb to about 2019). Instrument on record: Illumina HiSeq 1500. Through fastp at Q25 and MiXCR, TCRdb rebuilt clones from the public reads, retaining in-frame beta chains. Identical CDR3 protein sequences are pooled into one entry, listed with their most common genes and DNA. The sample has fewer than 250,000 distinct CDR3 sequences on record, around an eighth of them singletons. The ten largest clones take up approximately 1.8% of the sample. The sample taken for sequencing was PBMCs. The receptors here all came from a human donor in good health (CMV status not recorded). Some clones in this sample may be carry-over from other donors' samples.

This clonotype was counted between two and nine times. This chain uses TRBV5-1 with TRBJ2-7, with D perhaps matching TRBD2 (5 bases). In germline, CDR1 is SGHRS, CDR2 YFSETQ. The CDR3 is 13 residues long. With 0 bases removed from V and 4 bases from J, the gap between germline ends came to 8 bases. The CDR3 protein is CASSLGSGYEQYF. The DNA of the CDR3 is TGCGCCAGCAGCTTGGGTTCGGGATACGAGCAGTACTTC.

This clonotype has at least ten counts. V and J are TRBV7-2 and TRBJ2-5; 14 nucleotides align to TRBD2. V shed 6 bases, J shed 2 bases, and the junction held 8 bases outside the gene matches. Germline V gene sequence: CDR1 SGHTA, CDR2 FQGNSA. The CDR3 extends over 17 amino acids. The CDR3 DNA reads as TGTGCCAGCAGTCTGGGACTAGCGGGAGTTCGACAAGAGACCCAGTACTTC. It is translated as CASSLGLAGVRQETQYF.

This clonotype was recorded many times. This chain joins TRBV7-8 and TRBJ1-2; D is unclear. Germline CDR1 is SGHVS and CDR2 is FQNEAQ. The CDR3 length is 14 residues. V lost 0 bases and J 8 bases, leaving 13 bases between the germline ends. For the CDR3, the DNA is TGTGCCAGCAGCTTAGCCCTTTTTGGACCAGGCTACACCTTC. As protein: CASSLALFGPGYTF.

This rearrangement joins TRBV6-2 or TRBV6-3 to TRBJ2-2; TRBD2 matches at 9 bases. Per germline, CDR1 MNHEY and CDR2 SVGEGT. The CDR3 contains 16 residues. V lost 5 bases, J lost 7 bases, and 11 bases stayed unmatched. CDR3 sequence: CASSPEKREAVGELFF. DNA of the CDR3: TGTGCCAGCAGTCCCGAAAAGCGGGAGGCGGTCGGGGAGCTGTTTTTT.

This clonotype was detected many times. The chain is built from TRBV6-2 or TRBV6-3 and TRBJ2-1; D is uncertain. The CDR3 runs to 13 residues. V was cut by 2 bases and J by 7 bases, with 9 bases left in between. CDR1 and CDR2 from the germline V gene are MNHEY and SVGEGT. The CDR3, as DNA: TGTGCCAGCAGTTACCCTTATGCGAATGAGCAGTTCTTC. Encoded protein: CASSYPYANEQFF.

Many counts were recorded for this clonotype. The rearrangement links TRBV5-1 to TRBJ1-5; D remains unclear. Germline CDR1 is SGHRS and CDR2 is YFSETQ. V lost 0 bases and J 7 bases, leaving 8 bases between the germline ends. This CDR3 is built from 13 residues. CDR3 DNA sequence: TGCGCCAGCAGCTTGGGGTCCAGGCAGCCCCAGCATTTT. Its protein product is CASSLGSRQPQHF.

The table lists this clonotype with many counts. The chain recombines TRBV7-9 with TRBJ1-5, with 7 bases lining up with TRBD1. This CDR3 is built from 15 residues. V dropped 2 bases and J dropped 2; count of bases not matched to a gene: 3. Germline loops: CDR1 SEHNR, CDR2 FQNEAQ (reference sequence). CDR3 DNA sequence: TGTGCCAGCAGCTTAAGGGGGCACGGCAATCAGCCCCAGCATTTT. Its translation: CASSLRGHGNQPQHF.

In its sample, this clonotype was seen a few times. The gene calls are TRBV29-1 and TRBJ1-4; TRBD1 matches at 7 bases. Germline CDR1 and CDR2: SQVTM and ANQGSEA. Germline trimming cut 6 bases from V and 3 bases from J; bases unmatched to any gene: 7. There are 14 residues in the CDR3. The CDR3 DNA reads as TGCAGCGTAGCCGGGACAGAGTCTAATGAAAAACTGTTTTTT. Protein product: CSVAGTESNEKLFF.

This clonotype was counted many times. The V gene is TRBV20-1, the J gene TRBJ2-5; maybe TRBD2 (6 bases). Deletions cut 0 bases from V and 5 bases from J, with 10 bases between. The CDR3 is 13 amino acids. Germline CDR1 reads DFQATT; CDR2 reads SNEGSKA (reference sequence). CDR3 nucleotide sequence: TGCAGTGCTAGAGATCCGGGGAGGGAGACCCAGTACTTC. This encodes CSARDPGRETQYF.

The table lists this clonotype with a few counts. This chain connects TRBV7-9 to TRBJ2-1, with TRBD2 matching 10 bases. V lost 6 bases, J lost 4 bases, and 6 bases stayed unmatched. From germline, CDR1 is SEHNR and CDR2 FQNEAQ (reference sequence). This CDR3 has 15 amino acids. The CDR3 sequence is CASSPSGRNYNEQFF. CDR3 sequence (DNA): TGTGCCAGCAGTCCTAGCGGGAGAAATTACAATGAGCAGTTCTTC.

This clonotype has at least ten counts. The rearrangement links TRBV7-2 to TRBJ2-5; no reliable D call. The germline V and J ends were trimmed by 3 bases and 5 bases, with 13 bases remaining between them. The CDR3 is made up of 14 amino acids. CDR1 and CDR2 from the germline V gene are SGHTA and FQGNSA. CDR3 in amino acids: CASSLGFAWETQYF. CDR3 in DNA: TGTGCCAGCAGCTTGGGGTTCGCCTGGGAGACCCAGTACTTC.

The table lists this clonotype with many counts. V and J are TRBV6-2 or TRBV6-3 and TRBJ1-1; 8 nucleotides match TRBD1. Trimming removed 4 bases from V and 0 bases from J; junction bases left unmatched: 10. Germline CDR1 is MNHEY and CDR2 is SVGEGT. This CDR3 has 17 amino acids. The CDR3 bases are TGTGCCAGCAGTTCCTTCAGGGGGCGCGGGTTGAACACTGAAGCTTTCTTT. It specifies CASSSFRGRGLNTEAFF.

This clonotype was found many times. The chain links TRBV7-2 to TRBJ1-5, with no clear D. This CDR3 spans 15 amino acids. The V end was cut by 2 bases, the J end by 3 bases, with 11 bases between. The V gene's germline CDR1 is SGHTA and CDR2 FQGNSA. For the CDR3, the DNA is TGTGCCAGCAGCTTAAAACGGGCAGACAATCAGCCCCAGCATTTT. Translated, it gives CASSLKRADNQPQHF.

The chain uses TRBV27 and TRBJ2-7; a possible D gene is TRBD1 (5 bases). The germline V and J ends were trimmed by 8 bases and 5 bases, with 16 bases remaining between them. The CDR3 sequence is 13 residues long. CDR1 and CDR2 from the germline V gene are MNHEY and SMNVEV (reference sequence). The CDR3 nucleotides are TGTGCCAGCGCCAGAAGGGGTCGGGACGAGCAGTACTTC. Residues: CASARRGRDEQYF.

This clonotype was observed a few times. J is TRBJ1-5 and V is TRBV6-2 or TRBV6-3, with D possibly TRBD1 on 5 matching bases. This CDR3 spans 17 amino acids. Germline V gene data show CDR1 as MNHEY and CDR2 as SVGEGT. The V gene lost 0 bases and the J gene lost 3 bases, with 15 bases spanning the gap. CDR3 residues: CASSYSRPGTNNQPQHF. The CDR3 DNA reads TGTGCCAGCAGTTACTCAAGGCCAGGGACCAACAATCAGCCCCAGCATTTT.

The CDR3 protein is CASSYLGQGFTYEQYF. The CDR3 nucleotides are TGTGCCAGCAGTTACTTAGGACAGGGGTTCACCTACGAGCAGTACTTC. This chain links TRBV6-5 with TRBJ2-7; 9 nucleotides agree with TRBD1. The germline gives CDR1 MNHEY, CDR2 SVGAGI. The trim removed 1 base at V and 2 bases at J, leaving 6 bases unmatched. The CDR3 runs 16 residues.

As DNA, the CDR3 is TGTGCCAGCGTCATAACAGGGACAGGAAACACTGAAGCTTTCTTT. The encoded protein is CASVITGTGNTEAFF. This chain connects TRBV6-1 to TRBJ1-1, with TRBD1 matching 8 bases. After removal of 8 bases from V and 2 bases from J, the junction contained 10 bases not matched to a gene. CDR1 and CDR2 from the germline V gene are MNHNS and SASEGT. This CDR3 is 15 amino acids long.

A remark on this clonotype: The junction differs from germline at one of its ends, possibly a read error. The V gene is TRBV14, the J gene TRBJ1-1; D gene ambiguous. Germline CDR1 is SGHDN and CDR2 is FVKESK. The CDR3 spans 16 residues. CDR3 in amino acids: CASSQAPAGDNTVAFF. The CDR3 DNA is TGTGCCAGCAGTCAAGCCCCAGCAGGCGACAACACTGTAGCTTTCTTT.